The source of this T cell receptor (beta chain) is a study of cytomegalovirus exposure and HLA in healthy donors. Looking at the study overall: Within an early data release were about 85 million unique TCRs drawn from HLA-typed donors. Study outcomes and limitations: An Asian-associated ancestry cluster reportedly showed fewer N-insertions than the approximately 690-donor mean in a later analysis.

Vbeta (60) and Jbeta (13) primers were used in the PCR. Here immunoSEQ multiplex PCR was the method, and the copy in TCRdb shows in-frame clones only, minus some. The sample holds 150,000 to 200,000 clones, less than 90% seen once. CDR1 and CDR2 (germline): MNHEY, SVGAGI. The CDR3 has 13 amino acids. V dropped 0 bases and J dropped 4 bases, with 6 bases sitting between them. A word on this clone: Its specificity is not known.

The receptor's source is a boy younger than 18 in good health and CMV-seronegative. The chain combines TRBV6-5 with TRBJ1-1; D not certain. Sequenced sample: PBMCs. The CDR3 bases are TGTGCCAGCAGTTACTCGGTCAGCACTGAAGCTTTCTTT. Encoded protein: CASSYSVSTEAFF.